These T cell receptor beta chains were read from a single sample in a study of beta chain features in type 1 diabetes. Measured with immunoSEQ multiplex PCR; TCRdb has only the in-frame clones, and not every one. The repertoire consists of more than 550,000 clones, with over 11% occurring once and the leading ten covering approximately 0.039%. The sample comprised naive CD4+ T cells from blood. Source of these receptors: a man in his late teens or twenties with type 1 diabetes. Each CDR3 is given without its conserved first and last residue. Rows give clone size only sometimes, using once, few, many, or a class for an expanded clone.

v_call	j_call	clone_size	cdr3_aa
TRBV29-1	TRBJ1-1	few	SVEDRGGTEAF
TRBV7-2	TRBJ2-5	few	ASSFLSRETQY
TRBV29-1	TRBJ2-7	.	SATGGGDEQY
TRBV15	TRBJ2-7	few	ATSIEIAESYEQY
TRBV25-1	TRBJ2-5	few	ASSDARDSQETQY
TRBV6-5	TRBJ2-1	few	ASSPDRRDEQF
TRBV2	TRBJ2-1	.	ASSEARKF
TRBV18	TRBJ2-2	.	ASSPRRDTGELF
TRBV10-3	TRBJ2-5	.	AISIADQETQY
TRBV6-4	TRBJ2-6	.	ASSDASSGANVLT